This T cell receptor beta chain is from a study of T-cell memory formation after mild COVID-19 (dated by TCRdb to about 2021). General notes on the study: TCR sequence clusters from the two donors were found to be largely donor specific. Longitudinal TCRalpha and TCRbeta repertoire sequencing tracked T-cell clones expanding and contracting after mild COVID-19 in a couple of donors. Two young, previously healthy adult volunteers made up the cohort, one male and one female.

The study at large found these results: SARS-CoV-2 specificity of the second-wave clones peaking on day 37 was not confirmed. Contracting CD4+ clones turned up mainly in the CM and EM memory subsets, whereas EMRA was where CD8+ clones were enriched. Some responding clones were detected in pre-infection memory, which suggested that pre-existing cross-reactive memory T cells had joined the SARS-CoV-2 response. Balanced CD4/CD8 phenotypes were observed for clones contracting from day 15 to 85, whereas a bias towards CD4+ was observed for a second wave of clones expanding from day 15 to 37. Only two mild cases were covered by the study, and larger cohorts that include severe cases with pre-infection samples were considered necessary.

A few counts support this clonotype. The antigen this receptor binds is unknown. Base qualities are not at hand, and no much larger clone is one base apart. The reads were generated on an Illumina NovaSeq 6000. cDNA libraries for TCRalpha and TCRbeta were prepared by 5'RACE using constant-segment primers, with sample barcodes and unique molecular identifiers added. Trizol reagent was used to extract RNA from every sample. The libraries were amplified in two PCR steps, and the second step added a second sample barcode and Illumina TruSeq adapters. Sequencing of the libraries was done on an Illumina NovaSeq, producing 2 x 150 bp paired-end reads. The authors' pipeline ran thus. Reads were demultiplexed and collapsed into UMI-guided consensus sequences with migec v1.2.7. Using mixcr v2.1.11, UMI consensuses were aligned to TRA and TRB V and J templates and then assembled into clonotypes. Expanded or contracted clonotypes were those called significant by both edgeR and NoisET, with noise models trained on biological replicates. edgeR calls used a false discovery rate-adjusted p below 0.01 and a log2 fold-change threshold of 1. PCA with hierarchical clustering of max-normalized trajectories of the 1000 most abundant clonotypes was used as exploratory dynamics analysis. Separately sequenced CD4+ and CD8+ repertoires were used to assign a CD4 or CD8 phenotype to each responding clone. TCRdb took the public reads, trimmed them with fastp at Q25, ran MiXCR for clone calling and kept in-frame beta chains. One record per CDR3 amino acid sequence lists the most common genes and DNA. The V and J calls reflect TCRdb's pipeline rather than the authors' work. The sample includes 380,000 or so distinct CDR3 sequences, with around 13% observed a single time. The ten largest clones represent 22% of the sample.

Ficoll-Paque density gradient centrifugation was used to isolate PBMCs. The CDR3 runs 14 amino acids, cysteine and phenylalanine included. This entry keeps only the CDR3 DNA: 42 bases, framed from base 1. A distance of 13 bases separates the germline ends of V and J, which lose 7 bases and 3 bases respectively. Rearrangement joined TRBV12-3 or TRBV12-4 to TRBJ1-3; D gene: possibly TRBD1, on 5 matching bases. Sequenced input: PBMCs or a T cell subset sorted from them (not recorded which). This sequence was found in a man in his late teens or twenties who had mild COVID-19 (a few samples of this study predate the infection). The sample titles of this study are shuffled in the database, so cell type and time point are left out; the donor was told from shared clones. The encoded CDR3 is CASNPAGGGNTIYF. The DNA reads as follows: TGTGCCAGCAATCCGGCGGGGGGTGGAAACACCATATATTTT.